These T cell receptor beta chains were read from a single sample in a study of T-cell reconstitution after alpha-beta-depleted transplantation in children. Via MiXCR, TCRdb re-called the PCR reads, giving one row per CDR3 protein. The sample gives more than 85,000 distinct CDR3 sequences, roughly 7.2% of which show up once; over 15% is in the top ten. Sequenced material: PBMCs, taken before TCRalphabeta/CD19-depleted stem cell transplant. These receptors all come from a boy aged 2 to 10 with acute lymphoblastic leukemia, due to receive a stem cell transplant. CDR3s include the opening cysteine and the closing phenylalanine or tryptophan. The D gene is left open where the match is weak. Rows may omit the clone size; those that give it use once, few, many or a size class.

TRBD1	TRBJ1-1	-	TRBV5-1	TGCGCCAGCAGGGGACAGCTTGGGGTCACTGAAGCTTTCTTT	CASRGQLGVTEAFF
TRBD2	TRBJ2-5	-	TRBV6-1	TGTGCCAGCGGAAATAGCGGGGGGTTAAAAGAGACCCAGTACTTC	CASGNSGGLKETQYF
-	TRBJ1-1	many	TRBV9	TGTGCCAGCAGCGTAGACAGGACCCTCACTGAAGCTTTCTTT	CASSVDRTLTEAFF
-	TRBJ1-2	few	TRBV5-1	TGCGCCAGCAGCTTGGGACAGTCCGACTATGGCTACACCTTC	CASSLGQSDYGYTF
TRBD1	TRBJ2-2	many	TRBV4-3	TGCGCCAGCAGCCTCACAGCGTCAGGGGGCGGCGGGGAGCTGTTTTTT	CASSLTASGGGGELFF
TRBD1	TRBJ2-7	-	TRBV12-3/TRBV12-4	TGTGCCAGCAGTCGGTCCGGGACAGCCCACGAGCAGTACTTC	CASSRSGTAHEQYF
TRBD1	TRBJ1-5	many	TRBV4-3	TGCGCCAGCAGCCAAGATTGGGTGCAGGGGGATCAGCCCCAGCATTTT	CASSQDWVQGDQPQHF
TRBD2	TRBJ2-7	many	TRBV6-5	TGTGCCAGCAGTTACTCGAGGAGGACTAGCGGGAACGAGCAGTACTTC	CASSYSRRTSGNEQYF
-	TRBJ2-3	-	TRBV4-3	TGCGCCAGCAGCTCCGAGCGGGTTTACACAGATACGCAGTATTTT	CASSSERVYTDTQYF
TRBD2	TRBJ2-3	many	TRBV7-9	TGTGCCAGCAGGTCCGGGACTAGGTGGTCAGATACGCAGTATTTT	CASRSGTRWSDTQYF
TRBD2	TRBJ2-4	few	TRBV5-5	TGTGCCAGCAGCGCCACTAGCGGGGGGGAAAACATTCAGTACTTC	CASSATSGGENIQYF
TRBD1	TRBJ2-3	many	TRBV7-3	TGTGCCAGCAGCTTAAATCAGGGGGCAGATACGCAGTATTTT	CASSLNQGADTQYF
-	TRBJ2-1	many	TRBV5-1	TGCGCCAGCAGCTTTTCGTCGGCAGATGAGCAGTTCTTC	CASSFSSADEQFF
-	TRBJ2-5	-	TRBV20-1	TGCAGTGCTAAAGGGAGCGCGAAAGAGACCCAGTACTTC	CSAKGSAKETQYF
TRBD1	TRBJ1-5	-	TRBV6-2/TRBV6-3	TGTGCCAGTGAGGACAGGGGTGGGAATCAGCCCCAGCATTTT	CASEDRGGNQPQHF
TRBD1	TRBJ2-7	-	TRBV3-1	TGTGCCAGCAGCCAAGGACAGGGTAGATCCGAGCAGTACTTC	CASSQGQGRSEQYF
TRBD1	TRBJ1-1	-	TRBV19	TGTGCCAGTAGTATAGTGGGGACAGCCGCGAACACTGAAGCTTTCTTT	CASSIVGTAANTEAFF
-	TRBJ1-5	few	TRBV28	TGTGCCAGCAGTTATAATCAGCCCCAGCATTTT	CASSYNQPQHF
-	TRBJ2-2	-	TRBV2	TGTGCCAGCAGTAAAGGTAGGACCTTTCCTGACGCGAACACCGGGGAGCTGTTTTTT	CASSKGRTFPDANTGELFF
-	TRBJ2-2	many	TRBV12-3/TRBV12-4	TGTGCCAGCAGTTTAGTACCCACACCGGGGGAGCTGTTTTTT	CASSLVPTPGELFF
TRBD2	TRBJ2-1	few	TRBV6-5	TGTGCCAGCAGTTACTCACGACTAGCGGGGGTGCATGAGCAGTTCTTC	CASSYSRLAGVHEQFF
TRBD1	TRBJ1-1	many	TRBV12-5	TGTGCTAGTGGTTTTCATTCAGGGGGTCCCACTGAAGCTTTCTTT	CASGFHSGGPTEAFF
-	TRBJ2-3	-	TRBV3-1	TGTGCCAGCAGTTTCAGAGTGGGAGCTAGGGTTAGTGGAGATACGCAGTATTTT	CASSFRVGARVSGDTQYF
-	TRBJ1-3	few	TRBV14	TGTGCCAGCAGCCAAGCCGCAGGACCTGGAAACACCATATATTTT	CASSQAAGPGNTIYF
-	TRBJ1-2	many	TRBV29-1	TGCAGCGTTGATCGTAGTAAGGACGGGAGCTATGGCTACACCTTC	CSVDRSKDGSYGYTF
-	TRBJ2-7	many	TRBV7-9	TGTGCCAGCAGCCAACCCGGGCCCCCGGAGGGGGACGAGCAGTACTTC	CASSQPGPPEGDEQYF
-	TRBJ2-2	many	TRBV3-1	TGTGCCAGCAGCCAGAGACCCTGGGCCGGGGAGCTGTTTTTT	CASSQRPWAGELFF
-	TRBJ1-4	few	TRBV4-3	TGCGCCAGCAGCCAAGGAGGGTCGGCAAAACTGTTTTTT	CASSQGGSAKLFF
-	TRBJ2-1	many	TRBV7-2	TGTGCCAGCAGCTTAGAGTCGGCGGGGGCCAATGAGCAGTTCTTC	CASSLESAGANEQFF
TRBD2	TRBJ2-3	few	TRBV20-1	TGCAGTGCGAGCGGGGAGACAGATACGCAGTATTTT	CSASGETDTQYF
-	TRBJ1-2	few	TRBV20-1	TGCAGTGCCGAGGGACAATCTGGGGGCTATGGCTACACCTTC	CSAEGQSGGYGYTF
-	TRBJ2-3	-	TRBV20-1	TGCAGTGCTAGCCTTGAGGGGGGGCTGACAGATACGCAGTATTTT	CSASLEGGLTDTQYF
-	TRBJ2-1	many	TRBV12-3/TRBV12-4	TGTGCCAGCAGTCCCACTAGCAGAGGCTCCTACAATGAGCAGTTCTTC	CASSPTSRGSYNEQFF
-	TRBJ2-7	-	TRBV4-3	TGCGCCAGCAGCCAATTCGGCGGCCCCTACGAGCAGTACTTC	CASSQFGGPYEQYF
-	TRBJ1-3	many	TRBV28	TGTGCCAGCAAAAACAGGGCTGGAAACACCATATATTTT	CASKNRAGNTIYF
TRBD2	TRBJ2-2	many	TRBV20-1	TGCAGTGCTAGAGATCCCCTAGCGGGGGGCCGGACGAACACCGGGGAGCTGTTTTTT	CSARDPLAGGRTNTGELFF
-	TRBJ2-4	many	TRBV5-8	TGTGCCAGCAGCTTAAGGCGCTTAGCCAAAAACATTCAGTACTTC	CASSLRRLAKNIQYF
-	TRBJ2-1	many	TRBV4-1	TGCGCCAGCAGCCAAGTTCCTCCGGGGGATCGGGTCTTC	CASSQVPPGDRVF
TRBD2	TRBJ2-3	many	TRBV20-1	TGCAGCCAACTAGCGGGGGGCGCGGCAGATACGCAGTATTTT	CSQLAGGAADTQYF
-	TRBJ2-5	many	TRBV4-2	TGTGCCAGCAGCCAAGCCGGGGAGACCCAGTACTTC	CASSQAGETQYF
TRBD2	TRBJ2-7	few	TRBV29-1	TGCAGCGTTGGGGGGGGTCCGGGTTCCTACGAGCAGTACTTC	CSVGGGPGSYEQYF
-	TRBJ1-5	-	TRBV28	TGTGCCAGCAGTTTGGGGCTCTCGGGGGAGAATCAGCCCCAGCATTTT	CASSLGLSGENQPQHF
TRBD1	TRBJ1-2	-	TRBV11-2	TGTGCCAGCAGCTTAGATTACGACAGGGTCTATGGCTACACCTTC	CASSLDYDRVYGYTF
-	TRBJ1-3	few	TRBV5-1	TGCGCCAGCAGCTTAAATACAGGGACCTCTGGAAACACCATATATTTT	CASSLNTGTSGNTIYF
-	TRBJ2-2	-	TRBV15	TGTGCCACCAGCACAGGAAACACCGGGGAGCTGTTTTTT	CATSTGNTGELFF
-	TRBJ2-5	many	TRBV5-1	TGCGCCAGCAGCTTGACAGCCGAGCGTTGGGAGACCCAGTACTTC	CASSLTAERWETQYF
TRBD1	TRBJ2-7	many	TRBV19	TGTGCCAGTAGTGCCGGGACAGCATCTACCTACGAGCAGTACTTC	CASSAGTASTYEQYF
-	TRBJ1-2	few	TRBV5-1	TGCGCCAGCAGCACAACAGGCGGGGGTTCGTATGATGGCTACACCTTC	CASSTTGGGSYDGYTF
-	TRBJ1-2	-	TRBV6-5	TGTGCCAGCACTCAGGACAACTATGGCTACACCTTC	CASTQDNYGYTF
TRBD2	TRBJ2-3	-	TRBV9	TGTGCCAGCAGCCACTCGACTAGCGGGCGCACAGATACGCAGTATTTT	CASSHSTSGRTDTQYF
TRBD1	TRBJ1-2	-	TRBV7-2	TGTGCCAGCAGCCCAGACAGGGTACAGGGCTACACCTTC	CASSPDRVQGYTF
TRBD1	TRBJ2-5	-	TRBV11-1	TGTGCCAGCAGCTCCCGGGACAGGGGAGAAGAGACCCAGTACTTC	CASSSRDRGEETQYF
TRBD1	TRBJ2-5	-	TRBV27	TGTGGCGCCAGTTATCCCAACAGGGGGGCAGCTTTCCAAGAGACCCAGTACTTC	CGASYPNRGAAFQETQYF